This TCR beta chain was recovered during a study of T-cell reconstitution after alpha-beta-depleted transplantation in children. V lost 0 bases and J 0 bases, leaving 12 bases between the germline ends. The CDR3 is 16 amino acids. CDR1 is SGHRS, CDR2 YFSETQ, per germline. Preparation of the TCRbeta library was carried out with unique molecular identifiers. Via MiXCR, TCRdb re-called the PCR reads, giving one row per CDR3 protein. The repertoire consists of around 680,000 distinct CDR3 sequences, with 16% occurring once and the leading ten covering approximately 1%. The sequencing used PBMCs from the stem cell graft donor, collected from the stem cell graft. The receptor's source is a human donor who donated a stem cell graft to a child with acute myeloid leukemia. The rearrangement uses TRBV5-1 and TRBJ1-1; D is unclear. CDR3 loop: CASSLDEIRMNTEAFF. The CDR3 DNA reads as TGCGCCAGCAGCTTGGATGAGATAAGAATGAACACTGAAGCTTTCTTT.